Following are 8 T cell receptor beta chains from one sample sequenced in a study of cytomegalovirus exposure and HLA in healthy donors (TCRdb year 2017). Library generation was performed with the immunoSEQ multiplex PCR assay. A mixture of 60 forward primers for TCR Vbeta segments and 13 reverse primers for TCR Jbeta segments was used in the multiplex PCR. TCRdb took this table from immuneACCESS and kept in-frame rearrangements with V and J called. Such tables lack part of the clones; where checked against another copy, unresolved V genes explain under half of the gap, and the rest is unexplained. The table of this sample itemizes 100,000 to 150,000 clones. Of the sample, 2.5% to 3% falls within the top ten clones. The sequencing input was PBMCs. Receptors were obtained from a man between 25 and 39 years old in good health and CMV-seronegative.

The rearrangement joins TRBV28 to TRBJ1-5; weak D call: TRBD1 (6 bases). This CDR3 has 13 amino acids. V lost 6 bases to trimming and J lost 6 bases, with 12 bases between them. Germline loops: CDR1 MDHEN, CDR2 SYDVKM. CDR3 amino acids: CASRSTGFQPQHF. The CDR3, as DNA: TGTGCCAGCAGATCCACAGGGTTTCAGCCCCAGCATTTT.

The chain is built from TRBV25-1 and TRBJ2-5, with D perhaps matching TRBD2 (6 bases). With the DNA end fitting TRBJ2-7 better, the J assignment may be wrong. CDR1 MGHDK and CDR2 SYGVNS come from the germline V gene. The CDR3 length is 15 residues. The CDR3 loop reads CASSAFGDWGYEQYF. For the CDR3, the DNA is TGTGCCAGCAGCGCCTTTGGGGACTGGGGCTACGAGCAGTACTTC.

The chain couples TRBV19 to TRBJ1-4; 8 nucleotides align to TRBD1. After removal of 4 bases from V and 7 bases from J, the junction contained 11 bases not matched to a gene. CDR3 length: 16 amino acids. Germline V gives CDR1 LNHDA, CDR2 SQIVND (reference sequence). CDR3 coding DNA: TGTGCCAGTAGTACGGACAGGGACAGGCGATCTGAAAAACTGTTTTTT. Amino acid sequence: CASSTDRDRRSEKLFF. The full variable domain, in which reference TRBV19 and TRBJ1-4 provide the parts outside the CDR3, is DGGITQSPKYLFRKEGQNVTLSCEQNLNHDAMYWYRQDPGQGLRLIYYSQIVNDFQKGDIAEGYSVSREKKESFPLTVTSAQKNPTAFYLCASSTDRDRRSEKLFFGSGTQLSVL.

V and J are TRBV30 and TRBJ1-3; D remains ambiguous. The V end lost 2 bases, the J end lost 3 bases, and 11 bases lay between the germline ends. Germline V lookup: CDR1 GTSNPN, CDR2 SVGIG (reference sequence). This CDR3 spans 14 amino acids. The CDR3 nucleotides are TGTGCCTGGAGTTCGGGTATAGGTGGAAACACCATATATTTT. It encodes CAWSSGIGGNTIYF.

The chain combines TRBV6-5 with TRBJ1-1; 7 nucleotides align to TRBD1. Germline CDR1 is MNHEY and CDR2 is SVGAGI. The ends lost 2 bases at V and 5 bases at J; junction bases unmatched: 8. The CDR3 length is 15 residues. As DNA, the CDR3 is TGTGCCAGCAGTTACACCGGACAGGCGAGGACTGAAGCTTTCTTT. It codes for CASSYTGQARTEAFF.

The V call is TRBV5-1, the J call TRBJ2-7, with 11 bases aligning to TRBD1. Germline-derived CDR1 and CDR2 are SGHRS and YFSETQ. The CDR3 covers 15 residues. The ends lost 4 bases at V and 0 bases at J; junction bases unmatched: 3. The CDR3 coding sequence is TGCGCCAGCAGCAACGGACAGGGGGCCTCCTACGAGCAGTACTTC. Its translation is CASSNGQGASYEQYF. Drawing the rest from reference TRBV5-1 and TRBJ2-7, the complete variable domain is KAGVTQTPRYLIKTRGQQVTLSCSPISGHRSVSWYQQTPGQGLQFLFEYFSETQRNKGNFPGRFSGRQFSNSRSEMNVSTLELGDSALYLCASSNGQGASYEQYFGPGTRLTVT.

CDR3 bases: TGTGCCAGTAGTATCGAAGGGGGCGAATATGACGAGCAGTACTTC. Its translation: CASSIEGGEYDEQYF. This chain connects TRBV19 to TRBJ2-7, with TRBD1 matching over 7 bases. The CDR3 extends over 15 amino acids. The V gene end was trimmed by 3 bases and the J gene end by 5 bases; junction bases not matched to a gene: 10. Germline CDR1 and CDR2: LNHDA and SQIVND (reference sequence).

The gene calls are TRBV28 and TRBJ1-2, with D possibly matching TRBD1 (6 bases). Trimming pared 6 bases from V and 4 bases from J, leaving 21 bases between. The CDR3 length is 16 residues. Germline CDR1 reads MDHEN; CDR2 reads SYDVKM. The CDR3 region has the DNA TGTGCCAGCAGCCCCGACAGGCCCTCAGACCTCTATGGCTACACCTTC. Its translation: CASSPDRPSDLYGYTF.